The 4 T cell receptor beta chains presented below share a single source sample, sequenced in a study of shared clonotypes between healthy human individuals. Profiled with immunoSEQ multiplex PCR; TCRdb holds only in-frame clones, not every one. The profile shows a few million clones, approximately 95% of them singletons. The sample consisted of naive CD4+ T cells from PBMCs. Subset of the sample: CD45RA+ positively selected. These receptors were obtained from a man aged 18-30 years in good health. Some clones in this sample may be carry-over from other donors' samples.

The CDR3 DNA sequence: TGTGCCAGCAGCCCCAGAAGGGCCAGACCCTACAATGAGCAGTTCTTC. It is translated as CASSPRRARPYNEQFF. The chain links TRBV7-2 to TRBJ2-1; D is ambiguous. V lost 5 bases and J 2 bases, leaving 16 bases between the germline ends. Germline values: CDR1 SGHTA, CDR2 FQGNSA. The CDR3 covers 16 residues.

The DNA for the CDR3 is TGTGCCAGCAGCCCCAGGGGTAGCGGGAACGGGGAGCTGTTTTTT. Encoded protein: CASSPRGSGNGELFF. The rearrangement links TRBV6-6 to TRBJ2-2; TRBD2 matches 8 bases. CDR3 length equals 15 residues. Germline CDR1 is MNHNY and CDR2 is SVGAGI (reference sequence). The V gene end was trimmed by 6 bases and the J gene end by 7 bases; junction bases not matched to a gene: 10.

The chain has TRBV6-1 and TRBJ2-7; 9 bases fit TRBD2. Per germline, CDR1 MNHNS and CDR2 SASEGT. V lost 4 bases and J lost 0; bases outside the gene matches: 7. The CDR3 is 16 amino acids. CDR3 DNA: TGTGCCAGCAGTGGAACTAGCGGGTATCTCTCCTACGAGCAGTACTTC. Its protein is CASSGTSGYLSYEQYF.

V and J are TRBV23-1 and TRBJ1-1; the D is unclear. TRBV23-1 qualifies as an ORF whose function is uncertain. The V gene lost 2 bases and the J gene lost 0 bases, with 10 bases spanning the gap. This CDR3 comprises 15 residues. CDR3 in amino acids: CASSQGFQMNTEAFF. CDR3 bases: TGCGCCAGCAGTCAAGGGTTCCAAATGAACACTGAAGCTTTCTTT.